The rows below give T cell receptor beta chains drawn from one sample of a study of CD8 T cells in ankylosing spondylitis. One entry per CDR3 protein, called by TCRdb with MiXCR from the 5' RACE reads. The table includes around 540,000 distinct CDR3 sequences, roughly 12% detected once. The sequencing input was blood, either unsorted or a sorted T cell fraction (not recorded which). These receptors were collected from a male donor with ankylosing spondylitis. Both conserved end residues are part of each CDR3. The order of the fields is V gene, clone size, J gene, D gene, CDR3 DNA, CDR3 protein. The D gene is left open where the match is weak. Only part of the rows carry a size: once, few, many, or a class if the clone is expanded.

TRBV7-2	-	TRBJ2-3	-	TGTGCCAGCAGACCTTGGGGGCAGGCAGATACGCAGTATTTT	CASRPWGQADTQYF
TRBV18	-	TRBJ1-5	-	TGTGCCAGCTCACCACTCGGGGACGTAAATCAGCCCCAGCATTTT	CASSPLGDVNQPQHF
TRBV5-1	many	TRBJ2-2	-	TGCGCCAGCAGCTTGGGACAGCCCACCGGGGAGCTGTTTTTT	CASSLGQPTGELFF
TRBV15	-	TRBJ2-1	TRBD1	TGTGCCACCAGAACAGGGGGCGGCGGTCAGTACAATGAGCAGTTCTTC	CATRTGGGGQYNEQFF
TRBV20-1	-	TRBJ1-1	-	TGCAGTGCTGGGGTACAGGGAACTGAAGCTTTCTTT	CSAGVQGTEAFF
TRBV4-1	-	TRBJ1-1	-	TGCGCCAGCAGCCAGCCACAGAAACTAGGAGCTTTCTTT	CASSQPQKLGAFF
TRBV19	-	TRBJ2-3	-	TGTGCCAGTAGTATAGCAAGCACAGATACGCAGTATTTT	CASSIASTDTQYF
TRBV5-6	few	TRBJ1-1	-	TGTGCCAGCAGCTTCGACAGGTTCTTGAGTGAAGCTTTCTTT	CASSFDRFLSEAFF
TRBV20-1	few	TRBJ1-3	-	TGCAGTGCTAGAGATCTCAGGAACTCTGGAAACACCATATATTTT	CSARDLRNSGNTIYF
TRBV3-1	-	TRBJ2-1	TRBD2	TGTGCCAGCAGCCAAGAGGGGAGCGGGAGGTTGAGTGAGCAGTTCTTC	CASSQEGSGRLSEQFF
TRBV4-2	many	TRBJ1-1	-	TGTGCCAGCACCGGGCGTCAAATGAACACTGAAGCTTTCTTT	CASTGRQMNTEAFF
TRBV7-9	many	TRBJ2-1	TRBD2	TGTGCCAGCAGTTTCGGCGGGGGCAATGAGCAGTTCTTC	CASSFGGGNEQFF
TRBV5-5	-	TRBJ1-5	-	TGTGCCAGCACGGAAATGGGGAGCAATCAGCCCCAGCATTTT	CASTEMGSNQPQHF
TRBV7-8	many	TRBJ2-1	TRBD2	TGTGCCAGCAGCTTAATTTCGGGAGGGGGTTACAATGAGCAGTTCTTC	CASSLISGGGYNEQFF
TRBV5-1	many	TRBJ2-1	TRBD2	TGCGCCAGCAGCTTGGTCCTAGCGGGAGCGGGGAATGAGCAGTTCTTC	CASSLVLAGAGNEQFF
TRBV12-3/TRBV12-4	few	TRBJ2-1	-	TGTGCCAGCACCCCCGGGACTCCACTTAATGAGCAGTTCTTC	CASTPGTPLNEQFF
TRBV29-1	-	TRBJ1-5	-	TGCAGCGTTGCCCTGAGATCCCCGGGGCCCCAGCATTTT	CSVALRSPGPQHF
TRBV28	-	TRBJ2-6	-	TGTGCCAGCAGGAGAACAGGGTCCTCTGGGGCCAACGTCCTGACTTTC	CASRRTGSSGANVLTF
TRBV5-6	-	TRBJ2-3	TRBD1	TGTGCCAGCAGCTTGGAGGGACAGGGGATGGCAGATACGCAGTATTTT	CASSLEGQGMADTQYF
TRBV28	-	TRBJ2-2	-	TGTGCCAGCAGCGCAGCAGGGTCCGGCACCGGGGAGCTGTTTTTT	CASSAAGSGTGELFF
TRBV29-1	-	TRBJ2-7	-	TGCAGCGTTTCGGGCGGAGCCTACGAGCAGTACTTC	CSVSGGAYEQYF
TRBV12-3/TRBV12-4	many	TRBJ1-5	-	TGTGCCAGCAGTTCCACAGGGCTGAGCAATCAGCCCCAGCATTTT	CASSSTGLSNQPQHF
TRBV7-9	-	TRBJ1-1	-	TGTGCCAGCAGCCACCCTTCTGAAGCTTTCTTT	CASSHPSEAFF
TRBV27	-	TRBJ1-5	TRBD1	TGTGCCAGCAGTTTATTAGGGGGCAGTCAGCCCCAGCATTTT	CASSLLGGSQPQHF